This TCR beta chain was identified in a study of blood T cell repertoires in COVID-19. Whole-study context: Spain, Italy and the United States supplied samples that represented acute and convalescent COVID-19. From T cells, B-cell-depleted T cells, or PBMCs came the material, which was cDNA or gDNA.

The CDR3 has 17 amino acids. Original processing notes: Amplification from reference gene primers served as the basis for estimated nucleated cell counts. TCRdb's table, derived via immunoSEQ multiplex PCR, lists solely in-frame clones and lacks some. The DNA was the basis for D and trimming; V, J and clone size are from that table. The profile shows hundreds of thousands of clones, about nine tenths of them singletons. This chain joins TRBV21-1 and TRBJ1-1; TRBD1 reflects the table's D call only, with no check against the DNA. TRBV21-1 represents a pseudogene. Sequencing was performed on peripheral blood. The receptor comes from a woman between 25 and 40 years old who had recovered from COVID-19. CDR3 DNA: TGTGCCAGCATCCCGTCCATGCCAACAGGCCGGTGGGCTGAAGCTTTCTTT. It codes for CASIPSMPTGRWAEAFF.